This TCR beta chain comes out of a study of Graves' ophthalmopathy and Graves' hyperthyroidism. Study overall: By definition, stable hyperthyroidism involved no ophthalmopathy within 18 months of follow-up.

Serum thyroxine and TRAb, along with clinical symptoms, thyroid ultrasound and orbital computed tomography, were what diagnosis relied on. V was cut by 7 bases and J by 7 bases, with 19 bases left in between. This CDR3 is 14 amino acids long. The germline CDR1 and CDR2 sequences are LNHNV and YYDKDF (reference sequence). Concerning this clonotype itself: The antigen remains undetermined.

CDR3 regions of TCR beta were amplified from RNA transcripts. HTBI primers were employed in first-round RT-PCR, then a second-round multiplex PCR followed. TCRdb redid the calling of the multiplex PCR reads with MiXCR, one entry per CDR3 protein. The table includes approximately 1.2 million distinct CDR3 sequences, about 35% detected once. Study findings and constraints: For separating ophthalmopathy from stable hyperthyroidism, a 13-signature model gave roughly 90% sensitivity and 81.08% specificity. The blood repertoire also included most expanded thyroid clonotypes above 0.001 frequency.

The source is an adult man with Graves' hyperthyroidism. This sequence joins TRBV15 and TRBJ1-2; D not resolved. Sequenced sample: peripheral blood or thyroid tissue (not recorded which). This chain's CDR3 is CATNVGGINTGYTF. The CDR3 region has the DNA TGTGCCACCAATGTAGGCGGAATTAACACTGGCTACACCTTC.